Presented here are 23 T cell receptor beta chains from one specimen sequenced in a study of T cell responses to AZD1222 COVID-19 vaccine. Libraries were prepared by immunoSEQ multiplex PCR; TCRdb keeps only in-frame clonotypes and omits some of them. The sample yields over 140,000 clones, around nine tenths seen once. This sample comprised peripheral blood, obtained on day 0 of AZD1222 vaccination. These TCRs come from an adult in good health.

The gene calls are TRBV6-5 and TRBJ1-5; 8 bases map to TRBD1. Germline V CDR1 and CDR2: MNHEY, SVGAGI. The CDR3 is made up of 14 amino acids. The J segment lost 3 bases and the V segment lost 6 bases, leaving 4 bases of the junction unmatched. This CDR3 reads CASSRTGLNQPQHF. In DNA, the CDR3 is TGTGCCAGCAGCCGGACAGGGCTCAATCAGCCCCAGCATTTT.

The J gene is TRBJ2-7, the V gene TRBV28, with 7 bases matching TRBD1. The CDR3 is 14 amino acids. The V segment lost 7 bases and the J segment 3 bases; nucleotides outside the gene matches: 9. Germline CDR1 and CDR2: MDHEN and SYDVKM. CDR3 nucleotide sequence: TGTGCCAGCACCGAAGAGGGGGCAGACTACGAGCAGTACTTC. Protein sequence: CASTEEGADYEQYF. Full variable domain (missing parts from reference TRBV28 and TRBJ2-7): DVKVTQSSRYLVKRTGEKVFLECVQDMDHENMFWYRQDPGLGLRLIYFSYDVKMKEKGDIPEGYSVSREKKERFSLILESASTNQTSMYLCASTEEGADYEQYFGPGTRLTVT.

The chain combines TRBV19 with TRBJ2-5, with 9 bases identical to TRBD1. Trimming at V came to 5 bases and at J to 3 bases, leaving 7 bases not matched to a gene. The CDR3 is 15 residues long. Germline V lookup: CDR1 LNHDA, CDR2 SQIVND (reference sequence). CDR3 in amino acids: CASSAPGTGKETQYF. CDR3 in DNA: TGTGCCAGTAGTGCGCCCGGGACAGGGAAAGAGACCCAGTACTTC.

The genes are TRBV29-1 and TRBJ1-5; maybe TRBD1 (6 bases). CDR1 is SQVTM and CDR2 is ANQGSEA in the germline V gene. The CDR3 consists of 14 residues. Trimming removed 7 bases from V and 2 bases from J, with 15 bases in between. Written as DNA, the CDR3 is TGCAGCGCTTCCTCCGGGGGCGGCAATCAGCCCCAGCATTTT. It codes for CSASSGGGNQPQHF.

This clone has more than one count but fewer than ten. The rearrangement links TRBV9 to TRBJ1-2; D is perhaps TRBD1 (5 bases). The CDR3 covers 15 residues. Trimming removed 0 bases from V and 4 bases from J, with 13 bases in between. From germline, CDR1 is SGDLS and CDR2 YYNGEE. CDR3 DNA sequence: TGTGCCAGCAGCGTAGGTCCAGGTGGGGGCTATGGCTACACCTTC. This encodes CASSVGPGGGYGYTF.

The chain employs TRBV5-6 and TRBJ1-4, with D possibly matching TRBD1 (6 bases). Germline CDR1 reads SGHDT; CDR2 reads YYEEEE. The V gene lost 1 base and the J gene lost 0 bases, with 13 bases spanning the gap. The CDR3 has 17 amino acids. The CDR3 DNA reads TGTGCCAGCAGCTTGTTTCAGGGGCATGCAACTAATGAAAAACTGTTTTTT. This codes for CASSLFQGHATNEKLFF.

The chain couples TRBV6-6 to TRBJ1-5; no reliable D call. The CDR3 is 15 residues long. V was cut by 7 bases and J by 4 bases, with 17 bases left in between. Per germline, CDR1 MNHNY and CDR2 SVGAGI (reference sequence). CDR3 region: CASTSTVQRNQPQHF. The CDR3 DNA is TGTGCCAGCACTAGTACGGTCCAGAGAAATCAGCCCCAGCATTTT.

The rearrangement uses TRBV6-5 and TRBJ1-6, with no clear D. This CDR3 is 15 amino acids long. Germline assignment: CDR1 MNHEY and CDR2 SVGAGI. Trimming removed 2 bases from V and 7 bases from J, with 12 bases in between. As DNA, the CDR3 is TGTGCCAGCAGTTACGAGAATCGGATCAATTCACCCCTCCACTTT. Protein sequence: CASSYENRINSPLHF.

The chain is built from TRBV5-1 and TRBJ2-7, with 8 bases fitting TRBD2. The CDR3 contains 15 residues. Germline V lookup: CDR1 SGHRS, CDR2 YFSETQ. The V and J ends lost 2 bases and 2 bases, in that order; junction bases with no gene match: 6. The CDR3, as DNA: TGCGCCAGCAGCTTAACGAGCGGGGGACCCTACGAGCAGTACTTC. Encoded protein: CASSLTSGGPYEQYF. The variable domain in full, with the rest retrieved from reference TRBV5-1 and TRBJ2-7, is KAGVTQTPRYLIKTRGQQVTLSCSPISGHRSVSWYQQTPGQGLQFLFEYFSETQRNKGNFPGRFSGRQFSNSRSEMNVSTLELGDSALYLCASSLTSGGPYEQYFGPGTRLTVT.

The V gene is TRBV27, the J gene TRBJ1-1, with TRBD1 matching over 7 bases. V lost 7 bases and J lost 5; bases outside the gene matches: 7. Germline CDR1 MNHEY, CDR2 SMNVEV (reference sequence). The CDR3 runs 13 residues. In DNA form, the CDR3 reads TGTGCCAGCATAAGGTCAGGGGGGACTGAAGCTTTCTTT. This translates into CASIRSGGTEAFF.

The V call is TRBV19, the J call TRBJ1-5, with D possibly matching TRBD1 (6 bases). Germline CDR1 reads LNHDA; CDR2 reads SQIVND (reference sequence). The CDR3 totals 16 residues. Trimming took 4 bases from V and 0 from J, leaving 13 bases between them. The CDR3 is CASSTIGGYSNQPQHF. The CDR3 nucleotides read TGTGCCAGTAGTACCATAGGGGGTTATAGCAATCAGCCCCAGCATTTT.

The chain recombines TRBV29-1 with TRBJ1-1, with D maybe TRBD1 (6 bases). Trimming cost V 4 bases and J 5 bases, with 14 bases left between them. Germline V CDR1 and CDR2: SQVTM, ANQGSEA. The CDR3 contains 13 residues. CDR3 loop: CSVGPGDMTEAFF. In DNA, the CDR3 is TGCAGCGTTGGTCCGGGGGACATGACTGAAGCTTTCTTT.

V and J are TRBV12-5 and TRBJ2-2; D is unclear. The CDR3 is 16 residues long. V lost 0 bases and J lost 3, with 11 bases in between. From germline, CDR1 is LGHNT and CDR2 FRNRAP. CDR3 in DNA: TGTGCTAGTGGTTTGGTACATCCTCCCCACACCGGGGAGCTGTTTTTT. Translating gives CASGLVHPPHTGELFF. The variable domain in full, with the rest retrieved from reference TRBV12-5 and TRBJ2-2, is DARVTQTPRHKVTEMGQEVTMRCQPILGHNTVFWYRQTMMQGLELLAYFRNRAPLDDSGMPKDRFSAEMPDATLATLKIQPSEPRDSAVYFCASGLVHPPHTGELFFGEGSRLTVL.

This clone came up once. The chain is built from TRBV7-9 and TRBJ2-7, with D possibly called TRBD1 or TRBD2 (5 bases each). Germline loops: CDR1 SEHNR, CDR2 FQNEAQ (reference sequence). The CDR3 contains 16 residues. The V end lost 1 base, the J end lost 2 bases, and 15 bases lay between the germline ends. The CDR3 loop reads CASSLGFRDGAYEQYF. The CDR3 DNA reads TGTGCCAGCAGCTTAGGGTTCCGGGACGGGGCCTACGAGCAGTACTTC.

The chain recombines TRBV11-2 with TRBJ2-1, with 7 bases identical to TRBD1. Germline V gives CDR1 SGHAT, CDR2 FQNNGV. This CDR3 is 18 amino acids long. Germline trimming cut 4 bases from V and 2 bases from J; bases unmatched to any gene: 14. The CDR3 nucleotides read TGTGCCAGCAGCTCGATAACATCCCAGGGGGTGACCTACAATGAGCAGTTCTTC. Translated: CASSSITSQGVTYNEQFF. The full variable domain, rest sourced from reference TRBV11-2 and TRBJ2-1, is EAGVAQSPRYKIIEKRQSVAFWCNPISGHATLYWYQQILGQGPKLLIQFQNNGVVDDSQLPKDRFSAERLKGVDSTLKIQPAKLEDSAVYLCASSSITSQGVTYNEQFFGPGTRLTVL.

The chain combines TRBV19 with TRBJ2-1, with 11 bases identical to TRBD1. The germline V gene has CDR1 LNHDA and CDR2 SQIVND (reference sequence). There are 15 residues in the CDR3. With V trimmed by 1 base and J by 6 bases, 2 bases remained unmatched. CDR3 nucleotide sequence: TGTGCCAGTAGTATAGGAGGGACAGGGGGCAATGAGCAGTTCTTC. It is translated as CASSIGGTGGNEQFF.

The rearrangement joins TRBV5-1 to TRBJ2-2; tentatively, D is TRBD2 (5 bases). Germline CDR1 reads SGHRS; CDR2 reads YFSETQ. Trimming removed 4 bases at V and 7 bases at J, with 11 bases between. CDR3 length: 13 residues. CDR3 region: CASSLGEGGELFF. The CDR3 DNA follows: TGCGCCAGCAGCCTAGGTGAGGGCGGGGAGCTGTTTTTT.

The V call is TRBV19, the J call TRBJ2-7; D not certain. Germline CDR1 LNHDA, CDR2 SQIVND (reference sequence). This CDR3 comprises 10 residues. The V end was cut by 6 bases, the J end by 7 bases, with 7 bases between. CDR3 nucleotides: TGTGCCAGTAGCCTGGGTGAGCAGTACTTC. Translated: CASSLGEQYF.

The rearrangement joins TRBV4-1 to TRBJ2-1, with 9 bases matching TRBD2. V lost 3 bases, J lost 1 base, and 4 bases stayed unmatched. Per the germline V gene, CDR1 is MGHRA and CDR2 is YSYEKL. The CDR3 sequence is 16 residues long. CDR3 nucleotide sequence: TGCGCCAGCAGCCATTGGACTAGCGCTTCCTACAATGAGCAGTTCTTC. Protein product: CASSHWTSASYNEQFF.

The gene calls are TRBV3-1 (or the pseudogene TRBV3-2) and TRBJ2-1; TRBD1 agrees at 7 bases. CDR1 is LGHDT, CDR2 YNNKEL, per germline (reference sequence). J was trimmed by 5 bases and V by 6 bases; bases with no gene match: 10. There are 15 residues in the CDR3. CDR3 DNA: TGTGCCAGCAGACCAAGCTACAGGGGAAACAATGAGCAGTTCTTC. This codes for CASRPSYRGNNEQFF.

The chain uses TRBV2 and TRBJ1-2, with TRBD1 matching over 9 bases. This CDR3 region has 15 residues. Germline V gene sequence: CDR1 SNHLY, CDR2 FYNNEI. J lost 0 bases, V lost 5 bases, and 4 bases had no gene match. The CDR3 sequence is CASSTGGLANYGYTF. The CDR3 bases are TGTGCCAGCAGTACAGGGGGCCTAGCTAACTATGGCTACACCTTC.

The genes are TRBV27 and TRBJ2-7; D not resolved. V was shortened by 0 bases and J by 2 bases, with 5 bases between the two germline ends. This CDR3 region has 13 residues. The germline V gene encodes CDR1 MNHEY and CDR2 SMNVEV (reference sequence). The CDR3 region has the DNA TGTGCCAGCAGTTTATCGAATACCTACGAGCAGTACTTC. It translates to CASSLSNTYEQYF.

J is TRBJ1-2 and V is TRBV20-1, with D possibly TRBD1 on 5 matching bases. Deletions cut 3 bases from V and 3 bases from J, with 17 bases between. The germline V gene encodes CDR1 DFQATT and CDR2 SNEGSKA (reference sequence). The CDR3 consists of 15 residues. CDR3 sequence (DNA): TGCAGTGCTAGTGCCCCCCAGGTGGGGGACTATGGCTACACCTTC. As protein: CSASAPQVGDYGYTF.